The T cell receptor beta chain described here comes from a study of cytomegalovirus exposure and HLA in healthy donors. The PCR used 60 Vbeta and 13 Jbeta primers. Some clones are missing from TCRdb's copy, which holds only in-frame ones; the method was immunoSEQ multiplex PCR. The sample lists about 100,000 clones; 75% to 80% were seen once. Sequencing used PBMCs. The sequence came from a man aged 55 to 69 in good health and CMV-seropositive.

The CDR3 loop reads CASSRDTYTEAFF. CDR3 DNA sequence: TGTGCCAGCAGTCGGGACACCTACACTGAAGCTTTCTTT. The chain carries TRBV11-3 and TRBJ1-1; weak D call: TRBD1 (6 bases). The V gene's germline CDR1 is SGHNT and CDR2 YENEEA. Trimming left V 6 bases short and J 3 bases short, with 11 bases between. The CDR3 covers 13 residues. Drawing the rest from reference TRBV11-3 and TRBJ1-1, the complete variable domain is EAGVVQSPRYKIIEKKQPVAFWCNPISGHNTLYWYLQNLGQGPELLIRYENEEAVDDSQLPKDRFSAERLKGVDSTLKIQPAELGDSAVYLCASSRDTYTEAFFGQGTRLTVV.